Shown below are 15 T cell receptor beta chains from a single sample sequenced in a study of T cell repertoires in ileal Crohn's disease. Sequencing used immunoSEQ multiplex PCR; TCRdb keeps in-frame clones, though not all of them. The sample lists some 9,000 clones; roughly four fifths were seen once. The sequencing sample was made of ileal tissue. Receptors originate from an adult with Crohn's disease.

The chain has TRBV29-1 and TRBJ2-1; 11 bases are shared with TRBD2. The germline V gene has CDR1 SQVTM and CDR2 ANQGSEA. V lost 4 bases and J lost 5; bases outside the gene matches: 10. The length of the CDR3 is 16 residues. The chain's CDR3 is CSVGTSGRRTNNEQFF. The DNA for the CDR3 is TGCAGCGTTGGAACTAGCGGGAGAAGGACTAACAATGAGCAGTTCTTC.

The chain joins TRBV5-1 to TRBJ2-5; 10 positions match TRBD1. The CDR3 contains 15 residues. Losses at the gene ends were 3 bases for V and 3 bases for J; bases not matched to a gene: 5. The V gene's germline CDR1 is SGHRS and CDR2 YFSETQ. The CDR3 DNA follows: TGCGCCAGCAGCTCGGGGACAGGGGATAAAGAGACCCAGTACTTC. Encoded protein: CASSSGTGDKETQYF.

The genes are TRBV5-1 and TRBJ2-5; 10 nucleotides line up with TRBD1. J was trimmed by 5 bases and V by 5 bases; bases with no gene match: 6. Germline assignment: CDR1 SGHRS and CDR2 YFSETQ. The CDR3 is made up of 14 amino acids. CDR3 residues: CASREGQGYETQYF. In DNA, the CDR3 is TGCGCCAGCAGAGAGGGACAGGGGTATGAGACCCAGTACTTC.

This clone has just a few counts. Germline and junction disagree at one end, which may indicate a read error. V usage is TRBV5-1 and J usage is TRBJ2-2; perhaps TRBD2 as D (6 bases). Looked up from germline, CDR1 is SGHRS and CDR2 is YFSETQ. There are 15 residues in the CDR3. CDR3 sequence (DNA): TGTGCCAGCAGCTTGGCCGGCGGGACCACCGGGGAGCTGTTTTTT. This sequence encodes CASSLAGGTTGELFF.

The rearrangement links TRBV27 to TRBJ1-2, with TRBD1 identical over 9 bases. The junction had 4 bases not matched to a gene; V was cut back by 3 bases and J by 5 bases. Germline V gene data show CDR1 as MNHEY and CDR2 as SMNVEV (reference sequence). This CDR3 has 14 residues. The CDR3 DNA is TGTGCCAGCAGTTTTCAAGGACAGGGGTATGGCTACACCTTC. Its translation is CASSFQGQGYGYTF.

This chain links TRBV7-3 with TRBJ2-1, with 7 bases that match TRBD2. Germline V gene data show CDR1 as SGHTA and CDR2 as FQGTGA. The CDR3 loop spans 11 amino acids. CDR3 amino acids: CGGGLYNEQFF. CDR3 sequence (DNA): TGTGGCGGGGGACTCTACAATGAGCAGTTCTTC. Full variable domain (remainder filled in from reference TRBV7-3 and TRBJ2-1): GAGVSQTPSNKVTEKGKYVELRCDPISGHTALYWYRQSLGQGPEFLIYFQGTGAADDSGLPNDRFFAVRPEGSVSTLKIQRTERGDSAVYLCGGGLYNEQFFGPGTRLTVL.

This clone was seen a handful of times. This chain joins TRBV19 and TRBJ1-4; 7 bases map to TRBD1. J gave up 0 bases and V 5 bases, and 12 bases lay outside the gene matches. The germline V gene encodes CDR1 LNHDA and CDR2 SQIVND (reference sequence). The CDR3 contains 18 residues. The CDR3 is CASSRRSRGVATNEKLFF. The CDR3 bases are TGTGCCAGTAGTCGGCGAAGCAGGGGGGTCGCAACTAATGAAAAACTGTTTTTT.

With respect to this clone: This same CDR3 is encoded by further DNA sequences in the sample. This rearrangement joins TRBV4-2 to TRBJ2-1; no reliable D call. The ends were cut back, 3 bases at V and 7 bases at J, with 7 bases in the middle. There are 12 residues in the CDR3. In germline, CDR1 is LGHNA, CDR2 YNFKEQ. DNA of the CDR3: TGTGCCAGCAGCCAGAACAGAAATGAGCAGTTCTTC. This translates into CASSQNRNEQFF.

This chain links TRBV29-1 with TRBJ2-5, with a tentative D call TRBD2 (5 bases). V was shortened by 3 bases and J by 7 bases, with 12 bases between the two germline ends. The CDR3 covers 12 residues. In germline, CDR1 is SQVTM, CDR2 ANQGSEA. CDR3 in DNA: TGCAGCGTTGACACGGTTGCGGGGACCCAGTACTTC. Amino acid sequence: CSVDTVAGTQYF. The variable domain in full, with the rest retrieved from reference TRBV29-1 and TRBJ2-5, is SAVISQKPSRDICQRGTSLTIQCQVDSQVTMMFWYRQQPGQSLTLIATANQGSEATYESGFVIDKFPISRPNLTFSTLTVSNMSPEDSSIYLCSVDTVAGTQYFGPGTRLLVL.

With respect to this clone: Other DNA sequences in this specimen translate into the identical CDR3. The rearrangement uses TRBV27 and TRBJ2-7; D is perhaps TRBD2 (7 bases). Germline CDR1 is MNHEY and CDR2 is SMNVEV (reference sequence). This CDR3 region has 13 residues. Trimming removed 3 bases at V and 3 bases at J, with 9 bases between. The CDR3 sequence: CASSLGGRYEQYF. The CDR3 DNA reads as TGTGCCAGCAGTTTGGGGGGGCGCTACGAGCAGTACTTC.

The genes are TRBV5-1 and TRBJ1-1; the match to TRBD1 covers 7 bases. The CDR3 extends over 16 amino acids. Unmatched junction bases numbered 9, after V lost 4 bases and J lost 0 bases. The germline CDR1 and CDR2 sequences are SGHRS and YFSETQ. CDR3 amino acids: CASSDSATGLNTEAFF. The DNA of the CDR3 is TGCGCCAGCAGCGATTCCGCGACAGGGCTGAACACTGAAGCTTTCTTT.

Sample share makes this clone medium-sized. This CDR3 is also generated by other DNA sequences in the sample. V is TRBV19 and J is TRBJ1-1; TRBD1 matches at 10 bases. The CDR3 consists of 14 residues. The germline V gene has CDR1 LNHDA and CDR2 SQIVND (reference sequence). The trim removed 5 bases at V and 4 bases at J, leaving 4 bases unmatched. For the CDR3, the DNA is TGTGCCAGTAGTCCGGGACAGGGGCCCACTGAAGCTTTCTTT. It specifies CASSPGQGPTEAFF.

The V gene is TRBV27, the J gene TRBJ2-7, with no clear D. V shed 1 base and J shed 5 bases, with 15 bases lying between them. CDR1 MNHEY and CDR2 SMNVEV come from the germline V gene (reference sequence). This CDR3 is built from 15 residues. CDR3 sequence: CASSLYELIPHEQYF. The CDR3 DNA reads TGTGCCAGCAGTTTATACGAACTAATCCCCCACGAGCAGTACTTC.

The V and J genes are TRBV4-1 and TRBJ2-7, with 7 bases fitting TRBD1. Germline CDR1 and CDR2: MGHRA and YSYEKL. This CDR3 contains 14 residues. V lost 3 bases and J lost 2; bases outside the gene matches: 4. CDR3 protein: CASSHPTGAYEQYF. Here the CDR3 DNA reads TGCGCCAGCAGCCATCCTACAGGGGCCTACGAGCAGTACTTC.

The gene calls are TRBV5-1 and TRBJ1-1, with 7 positions matching TRBD1. J was trimmed by 4 bases and V by 0 bases; bases with no gene match: 6. The CDR3 runs to 15 residues. Germline CDR1 SGHRS, CDR2 YFSETQ. CDR3 nucleotide sequence: TGCGCCAGCAGCTTGGAAGGGGGCTTGAGCACTGAAGCTTTCTTT. It yields the protein CASSLEGGLSTEAFF.